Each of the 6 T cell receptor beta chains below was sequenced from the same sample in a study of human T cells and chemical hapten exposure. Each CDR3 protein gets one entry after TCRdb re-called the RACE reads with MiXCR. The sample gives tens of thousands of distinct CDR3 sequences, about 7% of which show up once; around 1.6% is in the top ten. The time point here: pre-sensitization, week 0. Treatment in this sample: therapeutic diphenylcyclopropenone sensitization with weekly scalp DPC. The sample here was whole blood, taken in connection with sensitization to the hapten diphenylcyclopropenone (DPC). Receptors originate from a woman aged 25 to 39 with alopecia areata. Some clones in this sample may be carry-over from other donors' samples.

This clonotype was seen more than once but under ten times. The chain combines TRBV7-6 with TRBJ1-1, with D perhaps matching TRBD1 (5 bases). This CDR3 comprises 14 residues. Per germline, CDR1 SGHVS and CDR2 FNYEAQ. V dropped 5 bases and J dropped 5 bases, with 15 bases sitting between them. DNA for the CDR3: TGTGCCAGCAGCCCCTCGGGGCCCGGGACTGAAGCTTTCTTT. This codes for CASSPSGPGTEAFF. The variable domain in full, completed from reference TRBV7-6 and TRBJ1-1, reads GAGVSQSPRYKVTKRGQDVALRCDPISGHVSLYWYRQALGQGPEFLTYFNYEAQQDKSGLPNDRFSAERPEGSISTLTIQRTEQRDSAMYRCASSPSGPGTEAFFGQGTRLTVV.

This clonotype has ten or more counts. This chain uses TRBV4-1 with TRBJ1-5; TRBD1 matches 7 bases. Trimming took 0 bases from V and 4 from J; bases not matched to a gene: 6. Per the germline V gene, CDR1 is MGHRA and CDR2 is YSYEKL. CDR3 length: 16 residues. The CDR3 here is CASSQEGNRGNQPQHF. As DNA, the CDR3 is TGCGCCAGCAGCCAAGAAGGAAACAGGGGTAATCAGCCCCAGCATTTT.

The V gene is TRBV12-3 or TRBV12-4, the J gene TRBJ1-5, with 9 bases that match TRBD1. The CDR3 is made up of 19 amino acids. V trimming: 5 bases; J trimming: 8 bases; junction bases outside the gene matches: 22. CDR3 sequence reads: CASSRKLYGQGSPRKPQHF. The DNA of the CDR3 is TGTGCCAGCAGTAGGAAATTGTACGGACAGGGGTCACCTCGTAAGCCCCAGCATTTT.

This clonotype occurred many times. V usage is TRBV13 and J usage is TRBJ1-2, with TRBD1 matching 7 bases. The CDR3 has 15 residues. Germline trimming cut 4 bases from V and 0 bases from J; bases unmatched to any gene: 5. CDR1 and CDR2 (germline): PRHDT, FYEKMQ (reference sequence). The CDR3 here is CASSSRQGPNYGYTF. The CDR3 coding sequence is TGTGCCAGCAGCTCAAGACAGGGACCTAACTATGGCTACACCTTC.

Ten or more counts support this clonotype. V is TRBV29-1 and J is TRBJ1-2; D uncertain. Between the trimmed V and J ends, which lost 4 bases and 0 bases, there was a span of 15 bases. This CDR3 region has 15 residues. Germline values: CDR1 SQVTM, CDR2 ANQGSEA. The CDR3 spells CSVVALNNSNYGYTF. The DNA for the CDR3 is TGCAGCGTTGTGGCCTTAAATAATTCTAACTATGGCTACACCTTC.

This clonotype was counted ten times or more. In nucleotides, the CDR3 is TGTGCCAGCAGTCTGGGGCCCGGGACTGAAGCTTTCTTT. It translates to CASSLGPGTEAFF. This sequence joins TRBV12-3 or TRBV12-4 and TRBJ1-1; a weak D match, TRBD1 (5 bases). Between the trimmed V and J ends, which lost 5 bases and 5 bases, there was a span of 12 bases. This CDR3 spans 13 amino acids.